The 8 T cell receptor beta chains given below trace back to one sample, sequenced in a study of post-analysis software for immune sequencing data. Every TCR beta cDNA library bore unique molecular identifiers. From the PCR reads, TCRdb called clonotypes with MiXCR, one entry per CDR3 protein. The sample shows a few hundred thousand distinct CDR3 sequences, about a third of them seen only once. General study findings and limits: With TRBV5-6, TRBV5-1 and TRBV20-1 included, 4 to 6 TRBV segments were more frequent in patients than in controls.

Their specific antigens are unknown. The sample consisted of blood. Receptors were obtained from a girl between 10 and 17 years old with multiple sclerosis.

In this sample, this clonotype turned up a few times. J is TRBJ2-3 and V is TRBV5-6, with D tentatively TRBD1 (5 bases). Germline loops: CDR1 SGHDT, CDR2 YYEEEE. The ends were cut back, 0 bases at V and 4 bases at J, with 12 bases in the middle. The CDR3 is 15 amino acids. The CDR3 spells CASSLDRTRADTQYF. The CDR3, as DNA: TGTGCCAGCAGCTTGGATAGGACCAGGGCAGATACGCAGTATTTT.

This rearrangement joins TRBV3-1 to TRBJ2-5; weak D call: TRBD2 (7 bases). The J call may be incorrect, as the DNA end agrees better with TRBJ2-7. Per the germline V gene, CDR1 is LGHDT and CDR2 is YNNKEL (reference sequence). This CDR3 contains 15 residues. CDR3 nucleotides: TGTGCCAGCACGCTGAGGGGGGGCCGTTCCTACGAGCAGTACTTC. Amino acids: CASTLRGGRSYEQYF.

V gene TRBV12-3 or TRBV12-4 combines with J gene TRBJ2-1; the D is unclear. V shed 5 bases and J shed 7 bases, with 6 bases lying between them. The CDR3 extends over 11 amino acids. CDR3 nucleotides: TGTGCCAGCAGTCACGGGAATGAGCAGTTCTTC. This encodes CASSHGNEQFF.

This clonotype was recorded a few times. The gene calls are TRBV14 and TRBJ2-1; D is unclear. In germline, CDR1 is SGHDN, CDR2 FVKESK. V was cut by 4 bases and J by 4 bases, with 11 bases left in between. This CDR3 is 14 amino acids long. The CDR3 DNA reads TGTGCCAGCAGCCGGTTACAGTCATACAATGAGCAGTTCTTC. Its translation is CASSRLQSYNEQFF.

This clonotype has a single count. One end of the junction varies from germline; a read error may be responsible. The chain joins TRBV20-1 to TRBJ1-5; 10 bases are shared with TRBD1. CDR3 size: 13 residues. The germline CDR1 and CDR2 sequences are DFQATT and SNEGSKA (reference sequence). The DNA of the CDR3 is TGCGGTGCTTCCAGGACAGGGGGGCAGCCCCAGCATTTT. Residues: CGASRTGGQPQHF.

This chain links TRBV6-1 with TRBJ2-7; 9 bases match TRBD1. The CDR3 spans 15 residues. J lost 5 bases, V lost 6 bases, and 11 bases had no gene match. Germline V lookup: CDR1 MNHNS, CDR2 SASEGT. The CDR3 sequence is CASSGNRGRVDEQYF. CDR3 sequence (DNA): TGTGCCAGCAGCGGGAACAGGGGGCGCGTCGACGAGCAGTACTTC.

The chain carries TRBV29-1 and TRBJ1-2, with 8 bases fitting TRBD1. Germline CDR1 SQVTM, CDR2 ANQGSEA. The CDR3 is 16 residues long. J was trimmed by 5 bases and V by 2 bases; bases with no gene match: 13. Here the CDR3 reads CSVEPGVAGGRYGYTF. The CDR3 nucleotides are TGCAGCGTTGAACCAGGGGTGGCAGGGGGCCGTTATGGCTACACCTTC.

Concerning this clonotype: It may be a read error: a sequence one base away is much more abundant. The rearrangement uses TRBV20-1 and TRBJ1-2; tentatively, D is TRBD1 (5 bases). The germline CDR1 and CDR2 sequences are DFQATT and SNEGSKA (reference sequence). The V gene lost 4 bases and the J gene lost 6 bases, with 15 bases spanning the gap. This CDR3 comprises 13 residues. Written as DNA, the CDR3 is TGCAGTGCTATCGTGAGGGGAGGGGATGGCTACACCTTC. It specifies CSAIVRGGDGYTF.